The 13 T cell receptor beta chains below were found in one sample sequenced in a study of T cells after yellow fever vaccination (dated by TCRdb to 2018 to 2020). This sample's treatment or condition label indicates: live attenuated yellow fever vaccine strain. The method behind the library was 5' RACE. Sequencing took place on an Illumina HiSeq 2500. Starting from the raw public reads, TCRdb applied fastp trimming at Q25, assembled clones with MiXCR and retained in-frame beta chains. Merged by CDR3 protein, the rows form single entries marked with the most common genes and DNA. The table for this sample lists more than 10,000 distinct CDR3 sequences; approximately 4.9% of them were counted only once. The top ten hold 51% of the sample. This specimen consisted of PBMCs, either bulk or a sorted T-cell subset (CD4+, CD8+, memory, or dextramer-sorted; not recorded which), obtained 45 days after the yellow fever booster vaccination. The receptors were gathered from a man aged 25 to 40 who received the YFV17D yellow fever vaccine.

This clonotype has a count of ten or more. V is TRBV7-2 and J is TRBJ2-3; 10 bases are a match to TRBD1. After removal of 6 bases from V and 5 bases from J, the junction contained 8 bases not matched to a gene. This CDR3 region has 15 residues. Germline V CDR1 and CDR2: SGHTA, FQGNSA. The CDR3 nucleotides are TGTGCCAGCAGTCCGACAGGGGGCAGGGGAGATACGCAGTATTTT. The encoded protein is CASSPTGGRGDTQYF.

The table lists this clonotype with many counts. The chain combines TRBV19 with TRBJ1-2, with 7 bases matching TRBD1. The CDR3 loop spans 15 amino acids. V was pared by 4 bases and J by 5 bases, with 10 bases of the junction left unmatched. CDR1 and CDR2 (germline): LNHDA, SQIVND (reference sequence). The CDR3 protein is CASSTYTGTAYGYTF. The DNA of the CDR3 is TGTGCCAGTAGTACTTATACGGGGACAGCGTATGGCTACACCTTC.

This clonotype has more than one count but fewer than ten. The chain combines TRBV2 with TRBJ1-1; 7 positions match TRBD1. Trimming took 7 bases from V and 4 from J; bases not matched to a gene: 0. Per germline, CDR1 SNHLY and CDR2 FYNNEI. There are 11 residues in the CDR3. CDR3 coding DNA: TGTGCCAGCACAGGGGGCACTGAAGCTTTCTTT. Translation: CASTGGTEAFF.

This clonotype showed up many times. The CDR3 region is CASSLPRDRVYGYTF. In DNA, the CDR3 is TGTGCCAGCAGCTTACCCCGGGACAGGGTCTATGGCTACACCTTC. The rearrangement joins TRBV5-6 to TRBJ1-2; 9 positions agree with TRBD1. This CDR3 is built from 15 residues. The J segment lost 4 bases and the V segment lost 2 bases, leaving 6 bases of the junction unmatched. The germline gives CDR1 SGHDT, CDR2 YYEEEE.

This clonotype came up many times. The rearrangement uses TRBV6-5 and TRBJ2-1; possibly TRBD2 for D (6 bases). The germline CDR1 and CDR2 sequences are MNHEY and SVGAGI. The V end lost 0 bases, the J end lost 1 base, and 10 bases lay between the germline ends. This CDR3 comprises 16 residues. The CDR3, as DNA: TGTGCCAGCAGTTACTCGATAGCGGAGTCCTACAATGAGCAGTTCTTC. It encodes CASSYSIAESYNEQFF.

In this sample, this clonotype turned up many times. The chain recombines TRBV7-8 with TRBJ2-1; 13 positions match TRBD2. The CDR3 contains 13 residues. Trimming removed 5 bases from V and 11 bases from J; junction bases left unmatched: 3. Germline V lookup: CDR1 SGHVS, CDR2 FQNEAQ. CDR3 sequence reads: CASSPGTSGKQFF. CDR3 nucleotide sequence: TGTGCCAGCAGCCCTGGGACTAGCGGGAAGCAGTTCTTC.

This clonotype was counted at least ten times. The rearrangement joins TRBV6-5 to TRBJ1-2; the match to TRBD1 covers 9 bases. Germline CDR1 and CDR2: MNHEY and SVGAGI. The CDR3 extends over 13 amino acids. Trimming at V came to 6 bases and at J to 6 bases, leaving 5 bases not matched to a gene. The CDR3 loop reads CASRSGTGNGYTF. CDR3 coding DNA: TGTGCCAGCAGATCCGGGACAGGGAATGGCTACACCTTC.

This clonotype has ten or more counts. The V gene is TRBV20-1, the J gene TRBJ1-2; unclear D gene. Trimming left V 4 bases short and J 4 bases short, with 7 bases between. The germline CDR1 and CDR2 sequences are DFQATT and SNEGSKA (reference sequence). CDR3 size: 11 residues. CDR3 amino acids: CSATGGYGYTF. The CDR3 DNA sequence: TGCAGTGCTACGGGTGGCTATGGCTACACCTTC.

This clonotype was seen many times. J is TRBJ2-5 and V is TRBV5-6; TRBD2 might be the D (6 bases). This CDR3 is 13 amino acids long. In germline, CDR1 is SGHDT, CDR2 YYEEEE. V was cut by 3 bases and J by 5 bases, with 11 bases left in between. For the CDR3, the DNA is TGTGCCAGCAGCTCCCCGGCGGGGGAGACCCAGTACTTC. Amino acid sequence: CASSSPAGETQYF.

Ten or more counts support this clonotype. The V and J genes are TRBV12-3 or TRBV12-4 and TRBJ2-5, with D maybe TRBD2 (6 bases). The CDR3 runs to 14 residues. Trimming removed 7 bases from V and 5 bases from J, with 17 bases in between. This chain's CDR3 is CASIKEGLYETQYF. CDR3 bases: TGTGCCAGCATTAAGGAGGGCCTTTATGAGACCCAGTACTTC.

This clonotype showed up many times. This chain connects TRBV7-2 to TRBJ1-1, with D possibly TRBD1 on 6 matching bases. Germline CDR1 is SGHTA and CDR2 is FQGNSA. This CDR3 contains 13 residues. V lost 1 base and J 6 bases, leaving 9 bases between the germline ends. CDR3 nucleotides: TGTGCCAGCAGCTTAGGCGGGGGCGCTGAAGCTTTCTTT. This codes for CASSLGGGAEAFF.

This clonotype was found many times. The chain recombines TRBV7-9 with TRBJ2-1; D is uncertain. The V end lost 5 bases, the J end lost 4 bases, and 9 bases lay between the germline ends. CDR3 length: 13 residues. CDR1 is SEHNR and CDR2 is FQNEAQ in the germline V gene (reference sequence). The CDR3 sequence: CASSIPWYNEQFF. The CDR3 coding sequence is TGTGCCAGCAGCATCCCATGGTACAATGAGCAGTTCTTC.

In this sample, this clonotype turned up many times. V usage is TRBV9 and J usage is TRBJ2-1; 9 bases agree with TRBD2. Germline loops: CDR1 SGDLS, CDR2 YYNGEE. V shed 0 bases and J 4 bases; nucleotides not matched to a gene: 5. The CDR3 loop spans 16 amino acids. The CDR3 loop reads CASSVVAGGVYNEQFF. The CDR3 region has the DNA TGTGCCAGCAGCGTAGTGGCGGGAGGGGTTTACAATGAGCAGTTCTTC.